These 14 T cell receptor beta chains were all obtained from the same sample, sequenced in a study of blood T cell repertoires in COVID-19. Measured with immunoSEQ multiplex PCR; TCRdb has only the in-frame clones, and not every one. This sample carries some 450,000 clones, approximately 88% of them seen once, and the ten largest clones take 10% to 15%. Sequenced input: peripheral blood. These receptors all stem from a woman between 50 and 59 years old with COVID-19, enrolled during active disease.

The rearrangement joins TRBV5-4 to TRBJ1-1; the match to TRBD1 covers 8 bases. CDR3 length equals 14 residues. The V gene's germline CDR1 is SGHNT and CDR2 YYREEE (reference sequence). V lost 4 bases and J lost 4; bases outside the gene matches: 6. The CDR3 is CASSAGDRGTEAFF. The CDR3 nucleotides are TGTGCCAGCAGCGCCGGCGACAGGGGCACTGAAGCTTTCTTT.

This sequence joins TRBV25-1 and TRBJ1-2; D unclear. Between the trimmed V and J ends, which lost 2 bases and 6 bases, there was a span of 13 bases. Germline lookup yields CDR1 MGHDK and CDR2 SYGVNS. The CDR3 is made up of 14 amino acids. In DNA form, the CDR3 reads TGTGCCAGCAGTGAAAATGGGGAGGTCGATGGCTACACCTTC. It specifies CASSENGEVDGYTF.

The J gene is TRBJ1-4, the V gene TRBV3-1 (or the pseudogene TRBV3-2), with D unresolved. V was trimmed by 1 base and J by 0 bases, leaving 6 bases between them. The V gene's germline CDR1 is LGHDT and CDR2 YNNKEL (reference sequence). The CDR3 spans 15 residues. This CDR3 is CASSQGVSTNEKLFF. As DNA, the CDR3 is TGTGCCAGCAGCCAAGGAGTGTCAACTAATGAAAAACTGTTTTTT.

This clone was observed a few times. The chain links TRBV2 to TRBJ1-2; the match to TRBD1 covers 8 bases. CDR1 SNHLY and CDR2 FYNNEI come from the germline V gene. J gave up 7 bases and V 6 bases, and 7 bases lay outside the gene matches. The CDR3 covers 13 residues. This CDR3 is CASRKNRGFGYTF. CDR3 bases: TGTGCCAGCAGGAAGAACAGGGGGTTTGGCTACACCTTC.

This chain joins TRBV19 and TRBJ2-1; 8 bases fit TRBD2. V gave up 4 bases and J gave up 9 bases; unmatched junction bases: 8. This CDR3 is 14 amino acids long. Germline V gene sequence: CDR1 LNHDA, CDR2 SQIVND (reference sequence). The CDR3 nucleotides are TGTGCCAGTAGTAGTCTTGCGGGGGGAGCTGAGCAGTTCTTC. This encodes CASSSLAGGAEQFF.

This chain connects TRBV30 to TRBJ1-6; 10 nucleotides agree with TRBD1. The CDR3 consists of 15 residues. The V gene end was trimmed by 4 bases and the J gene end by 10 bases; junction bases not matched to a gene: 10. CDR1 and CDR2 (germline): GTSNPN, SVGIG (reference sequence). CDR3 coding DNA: TGTGCCTGGACGTCCGGGACAGGGGCAAGATCACCCCTCCACTTT. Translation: CAWTSGTGARSPLHF.

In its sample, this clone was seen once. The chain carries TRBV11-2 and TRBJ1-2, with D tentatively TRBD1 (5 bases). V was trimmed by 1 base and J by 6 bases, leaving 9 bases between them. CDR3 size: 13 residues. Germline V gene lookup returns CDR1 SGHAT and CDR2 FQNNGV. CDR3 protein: CASSLGGTNGYTF. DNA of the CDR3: TGTGCCAGCAGCTTAGGCGGGACGAATGGCTACACCTTC.

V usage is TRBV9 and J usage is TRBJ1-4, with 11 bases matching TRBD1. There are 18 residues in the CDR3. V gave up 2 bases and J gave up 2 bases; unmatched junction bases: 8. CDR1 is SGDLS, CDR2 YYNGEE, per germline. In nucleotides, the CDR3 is TGTGCCAGCAGCGTTACCGGGACAGGGGGGTTGACTAATGAAAAACTGTTTTTT. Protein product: CASSVTGTGGLTNEKLFF.

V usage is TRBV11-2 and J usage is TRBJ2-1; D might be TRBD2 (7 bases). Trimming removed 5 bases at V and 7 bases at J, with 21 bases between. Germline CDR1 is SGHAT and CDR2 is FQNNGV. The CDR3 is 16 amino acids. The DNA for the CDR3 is TGTGCCAGCAGCCCCCTTCCGGGGGGCGGAGGGAATGAGCAGTTCTTC. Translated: CASSPLPGGGGNEQFF.

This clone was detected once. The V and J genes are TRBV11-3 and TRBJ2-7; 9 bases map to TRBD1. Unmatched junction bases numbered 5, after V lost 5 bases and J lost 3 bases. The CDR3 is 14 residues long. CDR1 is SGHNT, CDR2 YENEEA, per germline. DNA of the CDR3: TGTGCCAGCAGCCCACAGACAGGGGGCTACGAGCAGTACTTC. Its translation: CASSPQTGGYEQYF.

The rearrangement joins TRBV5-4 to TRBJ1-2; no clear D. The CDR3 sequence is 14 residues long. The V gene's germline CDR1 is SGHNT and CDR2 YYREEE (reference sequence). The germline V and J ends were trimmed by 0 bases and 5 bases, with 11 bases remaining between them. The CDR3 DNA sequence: TGTGCCAGCAGCTTGGGGCTAGAGGGTTATGGCTACACCTTC. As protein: CASSLGLEGYGYTF.

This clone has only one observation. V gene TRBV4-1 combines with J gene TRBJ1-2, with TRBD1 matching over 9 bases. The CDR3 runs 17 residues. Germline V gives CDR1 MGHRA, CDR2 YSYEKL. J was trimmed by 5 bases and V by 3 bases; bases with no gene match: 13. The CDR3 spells CASSHGDRASSGYGYTF. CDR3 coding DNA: TGCGCCAGCAGCCATGGGGACAGGGCTTCATCCGGGTATGGCTACACCTTC.

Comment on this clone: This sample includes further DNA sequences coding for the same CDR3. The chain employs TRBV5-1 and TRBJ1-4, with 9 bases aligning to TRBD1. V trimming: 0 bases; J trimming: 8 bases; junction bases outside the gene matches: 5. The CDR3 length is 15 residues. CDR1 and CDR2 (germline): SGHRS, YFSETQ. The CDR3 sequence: CASSLEGTGSEKLFF. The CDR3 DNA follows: TGCGCCAGCAGCTTGGAGGGGACAGGGTCCGAAAAACTGTTTTTT.

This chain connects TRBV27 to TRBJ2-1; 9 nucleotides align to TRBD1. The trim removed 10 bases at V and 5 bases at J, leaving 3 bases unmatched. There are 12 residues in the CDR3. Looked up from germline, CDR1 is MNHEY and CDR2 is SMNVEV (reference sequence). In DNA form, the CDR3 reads TGTGCCATTCGGACAGGGGACAATGAGCAGTTCTTC. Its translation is CAIRTGDNEQFF.